The entry below describes one T cell receptor beta chain. Its antigen is as yet unknown. The sample belongs to a study of human T cells and chemical hapten exposure. The authors' total RNA extraction used unfractionated whole blood. The library put unique molecular identifiers onto individual cDNA molecules. In the authors' methods: Individual samples carried between roughly 23,224 and 700,000 TCRs, with 95,638 as the median. TCRdb redid the calling of the 5' RACE reads with MiXCR, one entry per CDR3 protein. TCRdb's processing, not the study's, gives the V and J calls here. This table holds approximately 110,000 distinct CDR3 sequences, around a fifth found once. Trimming at V came to 6 bases and at J to 5 bases, leaving 10 bases not matched to a gene. The germline V gene has CDR1 MNHNY and CDR2 SVGAGI (reference sequence). This CDR3 is built from 15 residues. Study-level points and caveats: No change in TCRs above 1 in 1000 frequency was produced by DPC sensitization.

The V and J genes are TRBV6-6 and TRBJ2-3; TRBD2 aligns across 8 bases. The receptor comes from a human donor in good health. This chain's CDR3 is CASRPPSGREDTQYF. CDR3 bases: TGTGCCAGCAGGCCCCCAAGCGGGAGAGAAGATACGCAGTATTTT.